This T cell receptor beta chain is from a study of OX40 agonist ivuxolimab in advanced cancers. Study summary: Subjects had a mean age of around 60 years, with a range of about 20 to 85; more than 75% were male. People who had prior anti-PD-1, anti-PD-L1 or anti-CTLA-4 therapy could take part, and approximately 44% had some.

The V segment lost 0 bases and the J segment 6 bases; nucleotides outside the gene matches: 5. Germline loops: CDR1 SGHDT, CDR2 YYEEEE. The CDR3 runs 16 residues. Clones were sequenced by immunoSEQ multiplex PCR, and TCRdb holds only the in-frame ones, with some missing. Here the sample spans about 27,000 clones, about 90% being singletons. A remark on this clone: Its matching antigen is unknown.

Study-wide results and limits: No determination was made of the antigen specificity of the expanded peripheral T cells. CD4+ and CD8+ blood T cells expanded clonally by week 6 at 0.1 to 3.0 mg/kg.

The V gene is TRBV5-6, the J gene TRBJ2-2; 10 bases agree with TRBD1. The sequence was collected from an adult with an advanced solid tumor such as melanoma, head and neck, liver or kidney cancer. The starting material was CD4+ or CD8+ T cells sorted from blood, obtained in a trial of the OX40 agonist ivuxolimab. The CDR3 sequence is CASSLDLTGGPGELFF. The CDR3 DNA reads TGTGCCAGCAGCTTGGATTTGACAGGGGGCCCCGGGGAGCTGTTTTTT.